Reported below is one T cell receptor (beta chain). Germline CDR1 reads WNHNN; CDR2 reads SYGVQD (reference sequence). Unmatched junction bases numbered 5, after V lost 5 bases and J lost 4 bases. The CDR3 is 14 residues long. Repertoires were generated with immunoSEQ multiplex PCR, while TCRdb's copy carries only in-frame clones and drops some. The sample shows about 100,000 clones, 85% to 95% of them seen only once. The entry originates in a study of technical replicates of blood from a few donors. Sequenced input: T cells isolated from PBMCs. V and J are TRBV10-1 and TRBJ2-3, with 8 nucleotides matching TRBD1. The TCR originated in a human donor in good health. CDR3 sequence reads: CASSPDRAADTQYF. The CDR3 region has the DNA TGCGCCAGCAGTCCGGACAGGGCCGCAGATACGCAGTATTTT.